This T cell receptor (beta chain) came from a study of shared clonotypes between healthy human individuals. Trimming removed 1 base at V and 1 base at J, with 20 bases between. The V gene's germline CDR1 is SEHNR and CDR2 FQNEAQ (reference sequence). The CDR3 runs 18 residues. Method: immunoSEQ multiplex PCR; TCRdb's copy keeps in-frame clones and lacks some. The sample shows over 850,000 clones, approximately 80% of them seen only once. This clone was seen more than once but under ten times. The TCR was taken from a man between 18 and 29 years old in good health. Some clones in this sample may be carry-over from other donors' samples. The sequenced sample consisted of memory CD4+ T cells from PBMCs. Subset: CD45RA-negative fraction. The chain employs TRBV7-9 and TRBJ2-7; D might be TRBD1 or TRBD2, each matching 6 bases. The CDR3: CASSLVESGDRRSYEQYF. CDR3 in DNA: TGTGCCAGCAGCTTAGTGGAGTCGGGAGACAGGAGGTCCTACGAGCAGTACTTC.